These 29 T cell receptor beta chains were all obtained from the same sample, sequenced in a study of T cell responses to AZD1222 COVID-19 vaccine. Only in-frame clones appear in the TCRdb table, and some are missing; sequencing was by immunoSEQ multiplex PCR. Here the sample spans 140,000 to 150,000 clones, more than 85% being singletons. Specimen: peripheral blood, collected on day 0 of AZD1222 vaccination. The origin of the receptors is an adult in good health.

The chain links TRBV7-9 to TRBJ2-1, with D possibly matching TRBD1 (5 bases). The CDR3 spans 13 residues. V lost 3 bases and J 4 bases, leaving 7 bases between the germline ends. Looked up from germline, CDR1 is SEHNR and CDR2 is FQNEAQ (reference sequence). The CDR3 protein is CASSFRQYNEQFF. The CDR3 DNA is TGTGCCAGCAGCTTCAGACAGTACAATGAGCAGTTCTTC.

The V call is TRBV11-2, the J call TRBJ1-5; 7 bases are a match to TRBD1. The CDR3 consists of 17 residues. V lost 5 bases and J lost 6; bases outside the gene matches: 16. Germline lookup yields CDR1 SGHAT and CDR2 FQNNGV. This chain's CDR3 is CASSPRSTKGAGQPQHF. The CDR3 nucleotides read TGTGCCAGCAGCCCACGAAGCACTAAGGGGGCGGGTCAGCCCCAGCATTTT.

The rearrangement joins TRBV11-2 to TRBJ1-4; perhaps TRBD1 as D (6 bases). Per germline, CDR1 SGHAT and CDR2 FQNNGV. The CDR3 is 20 amino acids. V lost 0 bases and J lost 0, with 20 bases in between. The CDR3 DNA sequence: TGTGCCAGCAGCTTAGATGGTGAGGGGGGCGGACTCCCAACTAATGAAAAACTGTTTTTT. Its protein is CASSLDGEGGGLPTNEKLFF. The full variable domain, with the rest looked up from reference TRBV11-2 and TRBJ1-4, is EAGVAQSPRYKIIEKRQSVAFWCNPISGHATLYWYQQILGQGPKLLIQFQNNGVVDDSQLPKDRFSAERLKGVDSTLKIQPAKLEDSAVYLCASSLDGEGGGLPTNEKLFFGSGTQLSVL.

This rearrangement joins TRBV5-1 to TRBJ2-1; unclear D gene. CDR1 SGHRS and CDR2 YFSETQ come from the germline V gene. Between the trimmed V and J ends, which lost 2 bases and 3 bases, there was a span of 12 bases. The CDR3 runs 15 residues. DNA for the CDR3: TGCGCCAGCAGCTTTAGTCTAAGTCTCTACAATGAGCAGTTCTTC. Its translation is CASSFSLSLYNEQFF.

This clone was counted a single time. The CDR3 loop reads CASSVGQGNSYNSPLHF. The CDR3 DNA sequence: TGTGCCAGCAGCGTTGGCCAGGGAAACTCCTATAATTCACCCCTCCACTTT. The chain uses TRBV9 and TRBJ1-6, with D possibly being TRBD1 (5 bases). Trimming pared 2 bases from V and 0 bases from J, leaving 12 bases between. The CDR3 covers 17 residues. Per the germline V gene, CDR1 is SGDLS and CDR2 is YYNGEE.

This CDR3 reads CASSPSAGISSGNTIYF. The CDR3 bases are TGTGCCAGCTCACCGTCGGCAGGGATCAGCTCTGGAAACACCATATATTTT. The gene calls are TRBV18 and TRBJ1-3; tentative D call: TRBD1 (5 bases). CDR3 size: 17 residues. CDR1 is KGHSH, CDR2 LQKENI, per germline. V lost 3 bases and J 0 bases, leaving 15 bases between the germline ends.

The chain couples TRBV2 to TRBJ1-5; D uncertain. The CDR3 has 12 residues. V lost 3 bases to trimming and J lost 2 bases, with 2 bases between them. The germline gives CDR1 SNHLY, CDR2 FYNNEI. CDR3 in DNA: TGTGCCAGCAGTGATGGCAATCAGCCCCAGCATTTT. It codes for CASSDGNQPQHF. Full variable domain (remainder filled in from reference TRBV2 and TRBJ1-5): EPEVTQTPSHQVTQMGQEVILRCVPISNHLYFYWYRQILGQKVEFLVSFYNNEISEKSEIFDDQFSVERPDGSNFTLKIRSTKLEDSAMYFCASSDGNQPQHFGDGTRLSIL.

The chain has TRBV29-1 and TRBJ2-7; TRBD2 might be the D (7 bases). The CDR3 runs 16 residues. The V end was cut by 2 bases, the J end by 4 bases, with 21 bases between. CDR1 and CDR2 (germline): SQVTM, ANQGSEA. The CDR3 sequence: CSVETKGGIGTYEQYF. CDR3 coding DNA: TGCAGCGTTGAAACCAAGGGGGGGATTGGAACGTACGAGCAGTACTTC.

This chain connects TRBV6-1 to TRBJ2-5, with 15 bases matching TRBD2. Per the germline V gene, CDR1 is MNHNS and CDR2 is SASEGT. The CDR3 is 17 residues long. V lost 4 bases, J lost 4 bases, and 7 bases stayed unmatched. The CDR3 region is CASSARTSGRAGETQYF. The CDR3 DNA sequence: TGTGCCAGCAGTGCCCGGACTAGCGGGAGGGCGGGAGAGACCCAGTACTTC.

This chain connects TRBV12-5 to TRBJ2-2; 10 positions match TRBD2. V shed 1 base, J shed 5 bases, and the junction held 10 bases outside the gene matches. The germline V gene has CDR1 LGHNT and CDR2 FRNRAP. The CDR3 spans 18 residues. The CDR3 region has the DNA TGTGCTAGTGGTTTGGAAAGGTCTAGCGGGAGTGGTACCGGGGAGCTGTTTTTT. Translation gives CASGLERSSGSGTGELFF.

The chain joins TRBV27 to TRBJ2-3; TRBD2 matches 7 bases. The junction had 16 bases not matched to a gene; V was cut back by 5 bases and J by 2 bases. Germline V gene lookup returns CDR1 MNHEY and CDR2 SMNVEV (reference sequence). The CDR3 runs to 18 residues. In DNA form, the CDR3 reads TGTGCCAGCAGTAAAGGACTAGGGGCTAGCGGACCCACAGATACGCAGTATTTT. Translated: CASSKGLGASGPTDTQYF.

This chain links TRBV5-6 with TRBJ2-7; no clear D. Germline assignment: CDR1 SGHDT and CDR2 YYEEEE. This CDR3 is 15 amino acids long. V dropped 4 bases and J dropped 0 bases, with 14 bases sitting between them. The CDR3 DNA is TGTGCCAGCAGCCTGCCGGGCAGTCACTCCTACGAGCAGTACTTC. This codes for CASSLPGSHSYEQYF.

The chain employs TRBV9 and TRBJ1-5; D is uncertain. The length of the CDR3 is 13 residues. V was cut by 0 bases and J by 5 bases, with 6 bases left in between. CDR1 is SGDLS, CDR2 YYNGEE, per germline. DNA of the CDR3: TGTGCCAGCAGCGTAGACCCCGATCAGCCCCAGCATTTT. Its protein is CASSVDPDQPQHF.

The gene calls are TRBV19 and TRBJ1-2; D is possibly TRBD1 (5 bases). CDR3 length: 13 amino acids. Trimming left V 6 bases short and J 4 bases short, with 12 bases between. Germline CDR1 is LNHDA and CDR2 is SQIVND (reference sequence). For the CDR3, the DNA is TGTGCCAGTAGAGGGGATTCGGCCTATGGCTACACCTTC. This codes for CASRGDSAYGYTF.

The chain combines TRBV27 with TRBJ2-7, with a weak D call TRBD1 (6 bases). Trimming took off 5 bases at V and 2 bases at J, with 13 bases between the two ends. This CDR3 spans 14 amino acids. The germline CDR1 and CDR2 sequences are MNHEY and SMNVEV (reference sequence). The CDR3 sequence: CASSPQGPTYEQYF. In DNA form, the CDR3 reads TGTGCCAGCAGTCCACAGGGCCCTACCTACGAGCAGTACTTC.

This chain joins TRBV27 and TRBJ2-2; 10 bases map to TRBD2. The CDR3 spans 15 residues. The J segment lost 3 bases and the V segment lost 5 bases, leaving 3 bases of the junction unmatched. Germline V gene sequence: CDR1 MNHEY, CDR2 SMNVEV (reference sequence). For the CDR3, the DNA is TGTGCCAGCAGTCAAGCGGGAGGGGACACCGGGGAGCTGTTTTTT. It translates to CASSQAGGDTGELFF.

The chain joins TRBV6-5 to TRBJ1-6; D is undetermined. Per germline, CDR1 MNHEY and CDR2 SVGAGI. The CDR3 contains 14 residues. V was cut by 0 bases and J by 9 bases, with 9 bases left in between. The CDR3 sequence: CASSYSINSSPLHF. CDR3 in DNA: TGTGCCAGCAGTTACTCGATAAATAGTTCACCCCTCCACTTT.

This clone came up once. Other DNA sequences in the sample encode the same CDR3. This chain links TRBV6-5 with TRBJ1-1, with 10 nucleotides matching TRBD1. The J segment lost 5 bases and the V segment lost 2 bases, leaving 2 bases of the junction unmatched. Germline values: CDR1 MNHEY, CDR2 SVGAGI. The CDR3 is 14 amino acids. The CDR3 reads CASSYGQGGTEAFF. The CDR3, as DNA: TGTGCCAGCAGTTACGGACAGGGGGGGACTGAAGCTTTCTTT.

The chain is built from TRBV18 and TRBJ1-1; D is ambiguous. Germline-derived CDR1 and CDR2 are KGHSH and LQKENI. The CDR3 totals 13 residues. Trimming cost V 6 bases and J 5 bases, with 13 bases left between them. CDR3 nucleotide sequence: TGTGCCAGCTCTGCGGGCTGGGGTACTGAAGCTTTCTTT. This codes for CASSAGWGTEAFF.

V gene TRBV27 combines with J gene TRBJ1-1, with D hard to call. The germline CDR1 and CDR2 sequences are MNHEY and SMNVEV (reference sequence). The CDR3 is 11 amino acids. Trimming left V 7 bases short and J 6 bases short, with 9 bases between. The chain's CDR3 is CASKGGAEAFF. The DNA of the CDR3 is TGTGCCAGCAAAGGTGGCGCTGAAGCTTTCTTT.

V and J are TRBV6-5 and TRBJ1-2, with 7 bases aligning to TRBD1. There are 13 residues in the CDR3. CDR1 is MNHEY, CDR2 SVGAGI, per germline. After removal of 2 bases from V and 9 bases from J, the junction contained 6 bases not matched to a gene. CDR3 sequence (DNA): TGTGCCAGCAGTTACGGGACAGCCTTTAGCTACACCTTC. Encoded protein: CASSYGTAFSYTF.

The chain is built from TRBV7-9 and TRBJ1-4; D is ambiguous. V lost 4 bases and J 5 bases, leaving 8 bases between the germline ends. The CDR3 is 13 residues long. Germline V gene lookup returns CDR1 SEHNR and CDR2 FQNEAQ (reference sequence). This chain's CDR3 is CASSSDPNEKLFF. CDR3 nucleotide sequence: TGTGCCAGCAGCTCCGACCCCAATGAAAAACTGTTTTTT. The whole variable domain, filled in from reference TRBV7-9 and TRBJ1-4, reads DTGVSQNPRHKITKRGQNVTFRCDPISEHNRLYWYRQTLGQGPEFLTYFQNEAQLEKSRLLSDRFSAERPKGSFSTLEIQRTEQGDSAMYLCASSSDPNEKLFFGSGTQLSVL.

J is TRBJ2-6 and V is TRBV6-5; no firm D call. CDR1 is MNHEY, CDR2 SVGAGI, per germline. The CDR3 is 13 residues long. V shed 8 bases and J shed 0 bases, with 5 bases lying between them. The CDR3 loop reads CASRNSGANVLTF. In DNA form, the CDR3 reads TGTGCCAGCCGGAACTCTGGGGCCAACGTCCTGACTTTC.

This clone was recorded once. This chain links TRBV5-8 with TRBJ1-5; perhaps TRBD1 as D (5 bases). Germline loops: CDR1 SGHTS, CDR2 YDEGEE. Between the trimmed V and J ends, which lost 2 bases and 4 bases, there was a span of 13 bases. The CDR3 totals 15 residues. In DNA, the CDR3 is TGTGCCAGCAGCTTATTGGCAGGGCCAAATCAGCCCCAGCATTTT. Translated: CASSLLAGPNQPQHF. The full variable domain, in which reference TRBV5-8 and TRBJ1-5 provide the parts outside the CDR3, is EAGVTQSPTHLIKTRGQQATLRCSPISGHTSVYWYQQALGLGLQFLLWYDEGEERNRGNFPPRFSGRQFPNYSSELNVNALELEDSALYLCASSLLAGPNQPQHFGDGTRLSIL.

This clone has just one count. This chain joins TRBV7-9 and TRBJ2-1; no clear D. The germline gives CDR1 SEHNR, CDR2 FQNEAQ (reference sequence). CDR3 size: 14 residues. Trimming cost V 0 bases and J 12 bases, with 15 bases left between them. CDR3 nucleotide sequence: TGTGCCAGCAGCTTAGCGGATGGTCTAGTTAGGCAGTTCTTC. Protein product: CASSLADGLVRQFF.

The chain joins TRBV15 to TRBJ2-7; possible D gene TRBD2, 5 bases. Trimming took 1 base from V and 3 from J, leaving 13 bases between them. The CDR3 is 15 residues long. Germline CDR1 is LNHNV and CDR2 is YYDKDF (reference sequence). DNA for the CDR3: TGTGCCACCAGCAGAGTTGGTCGGGGTATCTACGAGCAGTACTTC. Its protein product is CATSRVGRGIYEQYF.

The CDR3 bases are TGCGCCAGCACCCTAGCGGGGGGCAATGAGCAGTTCTTC. Protein sequence: CASTLAGGNEQFF. The J gene is TRBJ2-1, the V gene TRBV5-1, with 11 bases fitting TRBD2. Germline lookup yields CDR1 SGHRS and CDR2 YFSETQ. This CDR3 contains 13 residues. V lost 6 bases to trimming and J lost 6 bases; unmatched junction nucleotides: 2.

This clone has more than one count but fewer than ten. The rearrangement uses TRBV7-8 and TRBJ1-5, with a tentative D call TRBD1 (5 bases). The CDR3 loop spans 18 amino acids. In germline, CDR1 is SGHVS, CDR2 FQNEAQ. V gave up 5 bases and J gave up 4 bases, with 24 bases separating them. CDR3 nucleotide sequence: TGTGCCAGCAGCCGAGGAGCCCCAAGGGGATCGGGGAATCAGCCCCAGCATTTT. Protein product: CASSRGAPRGSGNQPQHF.

The chain has TRBV7-2 and TRBJ2-3, with 7 nucleotides matching TRBD1. This CDR3 comprises 17 residues. CDR1 is SGHTA, CDR2 FQGNSA, per germline. The V and J ends lost 5 bases and 1 base, in that order; junction bases with no gene match: 12. This CDR3 reads CASSPYSPGTGTDTQYF. The CDR3 region has the DNA TGTGCCAGCAGCCCCTATTCCCCCGGGACAGGCACAGATACGCAGTATTTT.